The source of this T cell receptor (beta chain) is a study of control samples from healthy donors and cancer patients. Trimming at V came to 7 bases and at J to 3 bases, leaving 5 bases not matched to a gene. Germline CDR1 reads GTSNPN; CDR2 reads SVGIG (reference sequence). This CDR3 is 15 amino acids long. The repertoire was sequenced with immunoSEQ multiplex PCR; TCRdb's copy has only in-frame clones and lacks some. The data contain 45,000 to 70,000 clones, under 95% of them singletons. This TCR came from a man aged 25 to 40 with colorectal cancer. Material: PBMCs. The chain recombines TRBV30 with TRBJ2-2, with 13 bases identical to TRBD2. The CDR3 nucleotides are TGTGCCTTTCGACTAGCGGGGGGCCACACCGGGGAGCTGTTTTTT. Its protein is CAFRLAGGHTGELFF.